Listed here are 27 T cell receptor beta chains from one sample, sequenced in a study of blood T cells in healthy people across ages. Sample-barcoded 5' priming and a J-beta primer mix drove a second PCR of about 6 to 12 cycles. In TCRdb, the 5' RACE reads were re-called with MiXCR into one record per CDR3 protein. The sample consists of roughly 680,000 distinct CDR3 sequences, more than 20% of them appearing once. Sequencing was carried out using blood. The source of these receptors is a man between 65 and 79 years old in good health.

CDR3 coding DNA: TGTGCCAGCAGTTACTCACAGGGGGCATACTATGGCTACACCTTC. It codes for CASSYSQGAYYGYTF. This rearrangement joins TRBV6-5 to TRBJ1-2; TRBD1 agrees at 9 bases. V shed 0 bases, J shed 3 bases, and the junction held 2 bases outside the gene matches. Looked up from germline, CDR1 is MNHEY and CDR2 is SVGAGI. This CDR3 spans 15 amino acids.

CDR3: CASSYSTGTYEQYF. The CDR3 nucleotides read TGTGCCAGCAGTTACTCGACAGGCACCTACGAGCAGTACTTC. This chain uses TRBV6-2 or TRBV6-3 with TRBJ2-7; a possible D gene is TRBD1 (6 bases). The CDR3 extends over 14 amino acids. V gave up 0 bases and J gave up 2 bases, with 8 bases separating them. Germline V gene data show CDR1 as MNHEY and CDR2 as SVGEGT.

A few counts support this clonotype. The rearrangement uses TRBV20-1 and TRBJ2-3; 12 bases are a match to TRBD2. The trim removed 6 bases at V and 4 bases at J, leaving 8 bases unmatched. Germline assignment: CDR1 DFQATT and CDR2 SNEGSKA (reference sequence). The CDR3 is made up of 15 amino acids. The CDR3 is CSAETSGRRPDTQYF. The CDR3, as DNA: TGCAGTGCCGAAACTAGCGGGAGGAGGCCAGATACGCAGTATTTT.

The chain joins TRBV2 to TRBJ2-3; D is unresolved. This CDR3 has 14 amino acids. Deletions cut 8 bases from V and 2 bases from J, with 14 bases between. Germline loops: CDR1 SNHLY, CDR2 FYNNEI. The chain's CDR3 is CASGWNIITDTQYF. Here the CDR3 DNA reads TGTGCCAGCGGGTGGAACATTATCACAGATACGCAGTATTTT. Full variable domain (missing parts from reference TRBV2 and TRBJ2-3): EPEVTQTPSHQVTQMGQEVILRCVPISNHLYFYWYRQILGQKVEFLVSFYNNEISEKSEIFDDQFSVERPDGSNFTLKIRSTKLEDSAMYFCASGWNIITDTQYFGPGTRLTVL.

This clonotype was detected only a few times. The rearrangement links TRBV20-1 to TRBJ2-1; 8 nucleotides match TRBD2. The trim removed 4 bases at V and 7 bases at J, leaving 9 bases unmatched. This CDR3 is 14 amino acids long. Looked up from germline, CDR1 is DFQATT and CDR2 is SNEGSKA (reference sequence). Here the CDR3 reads CSAIGTRPVNEQFF. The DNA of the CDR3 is TGCAGTGCTATCGGGACTAGGCCGGTAAATGAGCAGTTCTTC.

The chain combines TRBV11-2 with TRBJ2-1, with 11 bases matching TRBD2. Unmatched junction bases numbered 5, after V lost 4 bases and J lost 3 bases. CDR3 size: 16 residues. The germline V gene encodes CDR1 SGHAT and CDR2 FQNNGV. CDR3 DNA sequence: TGTGCCAGCAGCTCCGGACTAGCGGGCAACTACAATGAGCAGTTCTTC. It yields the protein CASSSGLAGNYNEQFF.

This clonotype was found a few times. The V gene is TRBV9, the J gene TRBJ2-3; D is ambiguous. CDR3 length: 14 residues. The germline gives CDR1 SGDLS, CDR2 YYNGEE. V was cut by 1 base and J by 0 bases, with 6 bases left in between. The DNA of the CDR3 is TGTGCCAGCAGCGTACGGCGGAGCACAGATACGCAGTATTTT. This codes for CASSVRRSTDTQYF.

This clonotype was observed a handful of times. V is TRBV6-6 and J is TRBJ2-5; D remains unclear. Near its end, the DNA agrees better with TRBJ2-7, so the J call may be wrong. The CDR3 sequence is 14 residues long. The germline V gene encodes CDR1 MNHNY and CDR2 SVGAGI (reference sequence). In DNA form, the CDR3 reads TGTGCCAGCAGTTACTCGATCGGAAAGTACGAGCAGTACTTC. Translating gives CASSYSIGKYEQYF.

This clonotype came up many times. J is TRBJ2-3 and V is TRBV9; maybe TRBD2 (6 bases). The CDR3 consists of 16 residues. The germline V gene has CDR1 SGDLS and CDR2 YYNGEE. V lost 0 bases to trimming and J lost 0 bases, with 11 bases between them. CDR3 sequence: CASSVGGLASTDTQYF. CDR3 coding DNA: TGTGCCAGCAGCGTAGGGGGACTCGCTAGCACAGATACGCAGTATTTT. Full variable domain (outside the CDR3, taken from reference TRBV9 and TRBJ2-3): DSGVTQTPKHLITATGQRVTLRCSPRSGDLSVYWYQQSLDQGLQFLIQYYNGEERAKGNILERFSAQQFPDLHSELNLSSLELGDSALYFCASSVGGLASTDTQYFGPGTRLTVL.

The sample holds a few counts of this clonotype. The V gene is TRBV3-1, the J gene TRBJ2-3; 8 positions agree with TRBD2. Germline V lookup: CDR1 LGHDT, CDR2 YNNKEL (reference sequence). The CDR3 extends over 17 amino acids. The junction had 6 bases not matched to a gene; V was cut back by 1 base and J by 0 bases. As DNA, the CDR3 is TGTGCCAGCAGCCAAGCAAAGCGGGAGACCAGCACAGATACGCAGTATTTT. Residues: CASSQAKRETSTDTQYF.

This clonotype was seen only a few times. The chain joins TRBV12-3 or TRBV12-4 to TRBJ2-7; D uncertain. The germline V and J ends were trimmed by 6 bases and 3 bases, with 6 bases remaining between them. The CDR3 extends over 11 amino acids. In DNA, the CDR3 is TGTGCCAGCAGCATCAACTACGAGCAGTACTTC. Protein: CASSINYEQYF.

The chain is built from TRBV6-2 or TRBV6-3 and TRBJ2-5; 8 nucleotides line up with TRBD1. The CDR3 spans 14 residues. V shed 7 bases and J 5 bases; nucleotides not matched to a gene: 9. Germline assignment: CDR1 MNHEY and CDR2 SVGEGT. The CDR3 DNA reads TGTGCCAGCACCAGGTGGACAGGGCCTGAGACCCAGTACTTC. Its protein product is CASTRWTGPETQYF.

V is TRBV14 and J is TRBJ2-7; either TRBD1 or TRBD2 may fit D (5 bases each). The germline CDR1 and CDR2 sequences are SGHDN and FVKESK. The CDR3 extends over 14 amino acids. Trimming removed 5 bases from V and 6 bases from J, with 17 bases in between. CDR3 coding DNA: TGTGCCAGCAGCGATATCGCGGGCAGGGTCGAGCAGTACTTC. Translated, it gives CASSDIAGRVEQYF.

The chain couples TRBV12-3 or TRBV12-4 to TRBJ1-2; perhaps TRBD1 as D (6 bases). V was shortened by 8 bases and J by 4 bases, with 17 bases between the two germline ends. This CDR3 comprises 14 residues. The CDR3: CASVNRDFGYGYTF. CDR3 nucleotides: TGTGCCAGCGTCAACAGGGATTTCGGCTATGGCTACACCTTC.

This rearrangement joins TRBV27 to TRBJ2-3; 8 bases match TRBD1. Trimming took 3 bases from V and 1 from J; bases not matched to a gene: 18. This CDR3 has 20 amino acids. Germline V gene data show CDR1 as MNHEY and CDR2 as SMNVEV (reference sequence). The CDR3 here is CASSFGARGHNRGGTDTQYF. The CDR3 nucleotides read TGTGCCAGCAGTTTTGGAGCCAGGGGGCACAATCGCGGGGGCACAGATACGCAGTATTTT.

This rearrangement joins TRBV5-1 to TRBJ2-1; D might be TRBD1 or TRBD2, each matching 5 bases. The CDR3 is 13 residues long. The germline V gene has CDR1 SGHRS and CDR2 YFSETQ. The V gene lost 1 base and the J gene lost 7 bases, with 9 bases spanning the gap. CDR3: CASSLTGLNEQFF. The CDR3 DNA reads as TGCGCCAGCAGCTTGACGGGGCTGAATGAGCAGTTCTTC.

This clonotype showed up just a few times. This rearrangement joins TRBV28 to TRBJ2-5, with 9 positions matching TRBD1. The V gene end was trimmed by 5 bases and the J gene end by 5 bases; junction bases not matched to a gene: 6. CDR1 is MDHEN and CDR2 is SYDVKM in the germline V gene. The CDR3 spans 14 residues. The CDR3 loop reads CASSIHRGLETQYF. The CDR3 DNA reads TGTGCCAGCAGTATTCACAGGGGGCTCGAGACCCAGTACTTC.

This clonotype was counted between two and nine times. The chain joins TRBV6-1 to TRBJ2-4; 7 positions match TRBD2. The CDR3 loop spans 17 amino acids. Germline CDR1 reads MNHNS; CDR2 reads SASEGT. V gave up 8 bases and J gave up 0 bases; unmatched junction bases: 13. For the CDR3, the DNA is TGTGCCAGCGGCTCCCTAGCGGCGGAGGGAGCCAAAAACATTCAGTACTTC. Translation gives CASGSLAAEGAKNIQYF.

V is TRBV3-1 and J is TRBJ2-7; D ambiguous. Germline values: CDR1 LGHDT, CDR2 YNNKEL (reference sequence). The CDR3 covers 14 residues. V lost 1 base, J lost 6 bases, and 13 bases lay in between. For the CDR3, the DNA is TGTGCCAGCAGCCAAGGGGTGCCGAACGGCGAGCAGTACTTC. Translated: CASSQGVPNGEQYF.

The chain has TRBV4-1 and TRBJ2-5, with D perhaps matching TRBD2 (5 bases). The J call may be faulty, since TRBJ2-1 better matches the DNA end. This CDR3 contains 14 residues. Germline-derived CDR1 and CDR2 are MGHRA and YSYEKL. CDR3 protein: CASSPMGSLNEQFF. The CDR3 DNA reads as TGCGCCAGCAGCCCCATGGGGAGTCTAAATGAGCAGTTCTTC.

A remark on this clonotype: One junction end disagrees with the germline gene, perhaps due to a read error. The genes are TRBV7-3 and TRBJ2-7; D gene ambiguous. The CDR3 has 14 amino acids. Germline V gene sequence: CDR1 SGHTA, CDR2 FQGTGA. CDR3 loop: CVSSLNAATYEQYF. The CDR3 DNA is TGTGTCAGCAGCTTAAATGCAGCTACCTACGAGCAGTACTTC.

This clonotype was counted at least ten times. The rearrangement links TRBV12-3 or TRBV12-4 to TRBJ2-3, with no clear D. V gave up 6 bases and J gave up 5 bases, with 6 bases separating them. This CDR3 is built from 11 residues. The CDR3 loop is CASSFLDTQYF. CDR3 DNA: TGTGCCAGCAGCTTTTTAGATACGCAGTATTTT.

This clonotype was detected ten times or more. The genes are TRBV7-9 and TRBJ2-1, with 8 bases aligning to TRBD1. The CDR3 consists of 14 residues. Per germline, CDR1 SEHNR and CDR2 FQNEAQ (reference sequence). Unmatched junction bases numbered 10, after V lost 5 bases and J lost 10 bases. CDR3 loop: CASSTWTGRKEQFF. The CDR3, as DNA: TGTGCCAGCAGCACTTGGACAGGGAGAAAAGAGCAGTTCTTC.

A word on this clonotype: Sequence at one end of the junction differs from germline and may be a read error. The DNA for the CDR3 is TGCGCCAGCAGCTTGGCAGGGGGCGGTGGGAACACTGAAACTTTCTTT. Protein product: CASSLAGGGGNTETFF. The V call is TRBV5-1, the J call TRBJ1-1, with TRBD1 matching 8 bases. This CDR3 has 16 residues. Germline V gene lookup returns CDR1 SGHRS and CDR2 YFSETQ.

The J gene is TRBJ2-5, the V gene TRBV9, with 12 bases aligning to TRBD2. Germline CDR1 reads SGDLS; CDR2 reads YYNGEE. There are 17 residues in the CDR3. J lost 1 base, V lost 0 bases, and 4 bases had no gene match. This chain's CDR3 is CASSVGTSGTIQETQYF. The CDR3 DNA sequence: TGTGCCAGCAGCGTAGGGACTAGCGGGACCATCCAAGAGACCCAGTACTTC.

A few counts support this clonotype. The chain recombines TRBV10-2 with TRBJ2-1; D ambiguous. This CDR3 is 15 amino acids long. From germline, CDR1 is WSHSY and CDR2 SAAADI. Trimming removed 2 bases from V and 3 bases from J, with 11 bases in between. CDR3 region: CASSEEAYVYNEQFF. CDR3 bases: TGCGCCAGCAGTGAGGAAGCGTACGTCTACAATGAGCAGTTCTTC.

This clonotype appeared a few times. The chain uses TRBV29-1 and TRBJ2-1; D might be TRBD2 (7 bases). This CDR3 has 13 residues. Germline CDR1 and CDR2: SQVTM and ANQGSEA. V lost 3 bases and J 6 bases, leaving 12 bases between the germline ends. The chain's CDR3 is CSVDYRGGNEQFF. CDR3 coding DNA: TGCAGCGTTGACTATAGGGGGGGCAATGAGCAGTTCTTC.